These T cell receptor beta chains were read from a single sample in a study of early T cells in non-severe SARS-CoV-2 infection. TCRdb reanalysed the 5' RACE reads using MiXCR and keeps one entry per CDR3 protein. The repertoire holds almost 30,000 distinct CDR3 sequences, roughly 5.1% seen once, with about 10% in the top ten. The sequenced sample consisted of whole blood. These receptors were taken from an adult who was a healthcare worker with PCR-confirmed SARS-CoV-2 infection or an uninfected control (not recorded which). The CDR3 runs from the conserved cysteine through the conserved F or W. D genes are given only for firm matches. Clone size is shown for a subset of rows, as once, few, many or a class of expanded clone.

>TRBV20-1|many|TRBJ2-4|TRBD2
TGCAGTGCTAGAGGCGGGCGGGAGTCGGCCAAAAACATTCAGTACTTC
CSARGGRESAKNIQYF
>TRBV6-2/TRBV6-3|many|TRBJ2-1|-
TGTGCCAGCTCGGAGGGCTACAATGAGCAGTTCTTC
CASSEGYNEQFF
>TRBV3-1|few|TRBJ1-1|-
TGTGCCAGCAGCCAAGTCCCCCGGCAGAACACTGAAGCTTTCTTT
CASSQVPRQNTEAFF
>TRBV28|few|TRBJ2-5|-
TGTGCCAGCAGTTTCCCCCAAGAGACCCAGTACTTC
CASSFPQETQYF
>TRBV28|many|TRBJ2-5|TRBD2
TGTGCCAGCAGCCCGGGGAGGGGTCCGCAAGGGACCCAGTACTTC
CASSPGRGPQGTQYF
>TRBV3-1|many|TRBJ2-4|-
TGTGCCAGCAGCCATGGAGGAATCCCTGTCAATTCACGGAACATTCAGTACTTC
CASSHGGIPVNSRNIQYF
>TRBV4-1|many|TRBJ2-1|-
TGCGCCAGCAGCCAAGATCAGACGGGGCTGGGTGAGCAGTTCTTC
CASSQDQTGLGEQFF
>TRBV7-6|once|TRBJ2-2|-
TGTGCCAGCAGCTTAGTGGCGGGTTTCGGCACCGGGGAGCTGTTTTTT
CASSLVAGFGTGELFF
>TRBV24-1|-|TRBJ2-3|-
TGTGCCACCAGTGGGGAGTTCACAGATACGCAGTATTTT
CATSGEFTDTQYF
>TRBV29-1|many|TRBJ1-1|-
TGCAGCGTTGAAGTAGGCCAGATGAACACTGAAGCTTTCTTT
CSVEVGQMNTEAFF
>TRBV7-2|-|TRBJ2-7|-
TGTGCCAGCAGCTTAATTTCCCGACCCTACGAGCAGTACTTC
CASSLISRPYEQYF
>TRBV28|-|TRBJ1-3|-
TGTGCCAGCAGTCTGGTCTTCTCTGGAAACACCATATATTTT
CASSLVFSGNTIYF
>TRBV3-1|many|TRBJ1-1|TRBD1
TGTGCCAGCAGCCAAGTCGGGACAGGGGAAACTGAAGCTTTCTTT
CASSQVGTGETEAFF
>TRBV20-1|many|TRBJ1-1|TRBD1
TGCAGTGCTCCAGACAGGGGGCGCGACACTGAAGCTTTCTTT
CSAPDRGRDTEAFF
>TRBV5-4|few|TRBJ2-3|-
TGTGCCAGCAGCTTGCATGCCGGGAGTCAGTATTTT
CASSLHAGSQYF
>TRBV7-6|many|TRBJ2-5|TRBD2
TGTGCCAGCAGCAGATCAGGACTAGCGGGGATAGAGACCCAGTACTTC
CASSRSGLAGIETQYF
>TRBV30|many|TRBJ1-2|TRBD1
TGTGCCTGGAGTGCACTCACAGGGGGCGCCTATGGCTACACCTTC
CAWSALTGGAYGYTF
>TRBV24-1|few|TRBJ2-5|TRBD2
TGTGCCACCAGTGATGGCGGGACTAGCGGGAGTGAGACCCAGTACTTC
CATSDGGTSGSETQYF
>TRBV3-1|many|TRBJ2-2|-
TGTGCCAGCAGCCAAGGAACTAGTCACACCGGGGAGCTGTTTTTT
CASSQGTSHTGELFF
>TRBV4-1|-|TRBJ1-5|TRBD1
TGCGCCAGCAGCCACGGACAGGGGGCAGGAGATACGCAGCATTTT
CASSHGQGAGDTQHF
>TRBV6-2/TRBV6-3|many|TRBJ2-7|TRBD1
TGTGCCAGCAGTTCGTTCGGGACAGGGTACGAGCAGTACTTC
CASSSFGTGYEQYF
>TRBV25-1|hyperexpanded|TRBJ2-7|-
TGTGCCAGCAGTGATCGAAGCAGCTCCTACGAGCAGTACTTC
CASSDRSSSYEQYF
>TRBV11-2|many|TRBJ1-1|-
TGTGCCAGCAGCCCGAACAGGGTTAGGGACACTGAAGCTTTCTTT
CASSPNRVRDTEAFF
>TRBV20-1|few|TRBJ2-7|-
TGCAGTGCCACGTTCTATGCCGAGCAGTACTTC
CSATFYAEQYF
>TRBV24-1|many|TRBJ1-1|-
TGTGCCACCAGTGATCCCCTAGTTGCGTCTGAAGCTTTCTTT
CATSDPLVASEAFF
>TRBV7-2|many|TRBJ2-7|-
TGTGCCAGCAGCTTATCTGGGACGAAGTCCTACGAGCAGTACTTC
CASSLSGTKSYEQYF
>TRBV6-6|many|TRBJ2-1|-
TGTGCCAGCAGTAACCCGACTCCTGTGGATGAGCAGTTCTTC
CASSNPTPVDEQFF
>TRBV7-2|-|TRBJ2-2|-
TGTGCCAGCAGCGTCACCGGGACGACCAAAACCGGGGAGCTGTTTTTT
CASSVTGTTKTGELFF
>TRBV11-2|many|TRBJ2-5|TRBD1
TGTGCCAGCAGCTCAGCCGGGACAGCTAGACAAGAGACCCAGTACTTC
CASSSAGTARQETQYF
>TRBV5-1|many|TRBJ2-3|-
TGCGCCAGCAGCTTGGCGGCAGATACGCAGTATTTT
CASSLAADTQYF
>TRBV5-1|few|TRBJ2-4|-
TGCGCCAGCAGCTTGGCTGGGGGGAAGGTATCCTATACCAAAAACATTCAGTACTTC
CASSLAGGKVSYTKNIQYF
>TRBV7-6|many|TRBJ2-7|-
TGTGCCAGCAGCTTAGTTCAGGGTGAGCAGTACTTC
CASSLVQGEQYF
>TRBV12-3/TRBV12-4|-|TRBJ1-6|TRBD1
TGTGCCAGCAGTGCGGACAGGTTTAATTCACCCCTCCACTTT
CASSADRFNSPLHF
>TRBV20-1|many|TRBJ1-1|-
TGCAGTACCCTTATGGGCGGCAACACTGAAGCTTTCTTT
CSTLMGGNTEAFF
>TRBV7-9|many|TRBJ2-3|TRBD2
TGTGCCAGCAGCCCGAAATCCAGCGGGGGTATGGATACGCAGTATTTT
CASSPKSSGGMDTQYF
>TRBV7-2|many|TRBJ1-2|TRBD1
TGTGCCAGCAGCTATGGGGGACAGGGGATCAAGGGCTACACCTTC
CASSYGGQGIKGYTF
>TRBV11-2|many|TRBJ2-3|TRBD2
TGTGCCAGCAGCAGCACTAGCGGGAGTAGGACAGATACGCAGTATTTT
CASSSTSGSRTDTQYF
>TRBV10-3|few|TRBJ2-5|TRBD1
TGTGCCATCAGTTCTGGACAGGGGGAAGAGACCCAGTACTTC
CAISSGQGEETQYF
>TRBV9|many|TRBJ2-1|-
TGTGCCAGCAGCGTAGCAGGCTTTGGTGAGCAGTTCTTC
CASSVAGFGEQFF
>TRBV11-1|once|TRBJ2-1|-
TGTGCCAGCTGCCTCGACAGATACTACAATGAGCAGTTCTTC
CASCLDRYYNEQFF
>TRBV7-2|many|TRBJ2-7|-
TGTGCCAGCAGCTACGGGACTTTAACCTACGAGCAGTACTTC
CASSYGTLTYEQYF
>TRBV7-6|many|TRBJ2-3|-
TGTGCCAGCAGCTTAAGTAGGTCAGGGGCAGATACGCAGTATTTT
CASSLSRSGADTQYF
>TRBV6-5|many|TRBJ1-2|TRBD1
TGTGCCAGCAACCCTACAGGGGGCGCATCGTATGGCTACACCTTC
CASNPTGGASYGYTF